Below, 10 T cell receptor beta chains from the same sample are listed, as sequenced in a study of T cell responses to AZD1222 COVID-19 vaccine. Here immunoSEQ multiplex PCR was the method, and the copy in TCRdb shows in-frame clones only, minus some. This sample has roughly 150,000 clones; 85% to 95% occur once, and the top ten carry approximately 1.4%. The input for sequencing was peripheral blood, taken on day 0 of AZD1222 vaccination. The receptors here all came from an adult in good health.

The chain has TRBV7-6 and TRBJ2-1, with 7 bases identical to TRBD2. With V trimmed by 1 base and J by 2 bases, 8 bases remained unmatched. Germline loops: CDR1 SGHVS, CDR2 FNYEAQ. The CDR3 has 17 amino acids. This CDR3 is CASSLGRKRDPYNEQFF. The CDR3 DNA reads TGTGCCAGCAGCTTAGGACGCAAGCGGGACCCCTACAATGAGCAGTTCTTC.

The J gene is TRBJ1-5, the V gene TRBV28; a possible D gene is TRBD1 (5 bases). Germline V gene data show CDR1 as MDHEN and CDR2 as SYDVKM. CDR3 length equals 15 residues. V lost 7 bases, J lost 1 base, and 14 bases lay in between. The CDR3 loop reads CASTREGLSNQPQHF. As DNA, the CDR3 is TGTGCCAGCACACGGGAGGGGTTGAGCAATCAGCCCCAGCATTTT.

The CDR3 DNA reads as TGTGCCAGCAGCCAAGATCGGCTGAACCAAGAGACCCAGTACTTC. This codes for CASSQDRLNQETQYF. This rearrangement joins TRBV14 to TRBJ2-5; D is unclear. V dropped 0 bases and J dropped 0 bases, with 8 bases sitting between them. Germline V gene lookup returns CDR1 SGHDN and CDR2 FVKESK. The CDR3 loop spans 15 amino acids.

V usage is TRBV12-3 or TRBV12-4 and J usage is TRBJ1-1, with TRBD1 as a possible D gene (5 bases). This CDR3 is built from 12 residues. Deletions cut 5 bases from V and 7 bases from J, with 11 bases between. The CDR3 DNA reads TGTGCCAGCAGTCAGACAGTAATTGAAGCTTTCTTT. Protein: CASSQTVIEAFF.

The J gene is TRBJ1-5, the V gene TRBV28; tentative D call: TRBD1 (6 bases). With 8 bases removed from V and 3 bases from J, the gap between germline ends came to 14 bases. The germline V gene encodes CDR1 MDHEN and CDR2 SYDVKM. The CDR3 loop spans 14 amino acids. CDR3 coding DNA: TGTGCCAGCTCCGAAGGGGGACTCAATCAGCCCCAGCATTTT. Protein sequence: CASSEGGLNQPQHF.

The CDR3: CASSYFPGGASGELFF. CDR3 in DNA: TGTGCCAGCAGTTACTTCCCAGGGGGCGCGTCCGGGGAGCTGTTTTTT. The chain has TRBV6-5 and TRBJ2-2; the match to TRBD1 covers 8 bases. The germline V gene has CDR1 MNHEY and CDR2 SVGAGI. There are 16 residues in the CDR3. V lost 1 base to trimming and J lost 6 bases; unmatched junction nucleotides: 7.

The V and J genes are TRBV28 and TRBJ1-1; the match to TRBD1 covers 9 bases. The CDR3 is 14 amino acids. J gave up 3 bases and V 11 bases, and 10 bases lay outside the gene matches. Germline CDR1 and CDR2: MDHEN and SYDVKM. In nucleotides, the CDR3 is TGTGCCGAATCTACAGGGGGCCCGGACACTGAAGCTTTCTTT. Amino acid sequence: CAESTGGPDTEAFF.

The rearrangement joins TRBV10-2 to TRBJ1-1; 8 bases fit TRBD1. Germline lookup yields CDR1 WSHSY and CDR2 SAAADI. The CDR3 is 14 residues long. V lost 6 bases to trimming and J lost 2 bases; unmatched junction nucleotides: 5. The CDR3 DNA follows: TGCGCCAGCAGGGCGGACAGGGATAACACTGAAGCTTTCTTT. Translating it yields CASRADRDNTEAFF.

The CDR3 DNA reads TGTGCCAGCAGTGCGGAGGCCGCAACTAATGAAAAACTGTTTTTT. It yields the protein CASSAEAATNEKLFF. This rearrangement joins TRBV2 to TRBJ1-4, with D uncertain. This CDR3 has 15 amino acids. Trimming shortened V by 4 bases and J by 0 bases, and 9 bases separated the two germline ends. Germline values: CDR1 SNHLY, CDR2 FYNNEI.

The chain joins TRBV6-5 to TRBJ2-3; D not resolved. Trimming cost V 2 bases and J 4 bases, with 7 bases left between them. The CDR3 length is 13 residues. Germline V gene data show CDR1 as MNHEY and CDR2 as SVGAGI. CDR3 nucleotide sequence: TGTGCCAGCAGTTACAAGGTGGCAGATACGCAGTATTTT. Its protein is CASSYKVADTQYF.